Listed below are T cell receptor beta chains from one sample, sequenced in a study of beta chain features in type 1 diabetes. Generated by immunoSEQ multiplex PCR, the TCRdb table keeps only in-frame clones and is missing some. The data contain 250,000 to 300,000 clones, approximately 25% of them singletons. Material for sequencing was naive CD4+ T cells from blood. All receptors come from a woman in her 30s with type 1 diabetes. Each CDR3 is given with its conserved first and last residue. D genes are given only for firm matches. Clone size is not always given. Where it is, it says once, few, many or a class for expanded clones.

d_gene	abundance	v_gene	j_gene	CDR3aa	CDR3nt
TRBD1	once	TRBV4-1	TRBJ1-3	CASSPRGGLAGNTIYF	TGCGCCAGCAGCCCTCGAGGGGGCTTAGCTGGAAACACCATATATTTT
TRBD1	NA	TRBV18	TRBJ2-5	CASSPGTDQETQYF	TGTGCCAGCTCCCCCGGGACAGACCAAGAGACCCAGTACTTC
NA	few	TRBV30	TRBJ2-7	CAWSRNRDSYEQYF	TGTGCCTGGAGTAGGAACAGGGACTCCTACGAGCAGTACTTC
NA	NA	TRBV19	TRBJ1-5	CASSILGEGNQPQHF	TGTGCCAGTAGTATCTTAGGGGAAGGTAATCAGCCCCAGCATTTT
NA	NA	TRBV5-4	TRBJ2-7	CASSLGGADTYEQYF	TGTGCCAGCAGCTTGGGCGGGGCCGATACCTACGAGCAGTACTTC
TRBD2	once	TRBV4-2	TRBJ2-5	CASSQDPSGLAGEETQYF	TGTGCCAGCAGCCAAGACCCATCTGGTCTAGCGGGGGAAGAGACCCAGTACTTC
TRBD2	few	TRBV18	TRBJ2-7	CASSPPHGGNSYEQYF	TGTGCCAGCTCACCACCGCACGGGGGGAACTCCTACGAGCAGTACTTC
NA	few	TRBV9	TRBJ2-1	CASSVSGGRQDEQFF	TGTGCCAGCAGCGTATCTGGCGGGAGACAGGATGAGCAGTTCTTC
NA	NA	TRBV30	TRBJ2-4	CAWRGAGTNIQYF	TGTGCCTGGAGGGGGGCAGGGACCAACATTCAGTACTTC
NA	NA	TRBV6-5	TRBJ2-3	CASSLPGTDTQYF	TGTGCCAGCAGTCTCCCAGGCACAGATACGCAGTATTTT
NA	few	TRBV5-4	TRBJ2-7	CASSLGLAFEQYF	TGTGCCAGCAGCTTGGGTCTAGCCTTCGAGCAGTACTTC
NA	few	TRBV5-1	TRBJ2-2	CASSSPAGNTGELFF	TGCGCCAGCAGCTCACCAGCGGGTAACACCGGGGAGCTGTTTTTT
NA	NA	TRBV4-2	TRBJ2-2	CASSTEENTGELFF	TGTGCCAGCTCCACGGAGGAGAACACCGGGGAGCTGTTTTTT
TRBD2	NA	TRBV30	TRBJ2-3	CAWTLGLAEDTDTQYF	TGTGCCTGGACGTTAGGACTAGCGGAGGACACAGATACGCAGTATTTT
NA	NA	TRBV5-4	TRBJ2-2	CASSLDSTGELFF	TGTGCCAGCAGCTTGGACTCCACCGGGGAGCTGTTTTTT
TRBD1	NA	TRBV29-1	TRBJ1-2	CSARGGDYGYTF	TGCAGCGCCCGAGGGGGCGACTATGGCTACACCTTC
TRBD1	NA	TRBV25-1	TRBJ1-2	CASSGFAGTGHYGYTF	TGTGCCAGCAGTGGGTTTGCCGGGACAGGGCACTATGGCTACACCTTC
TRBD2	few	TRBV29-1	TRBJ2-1	CSVAFRLADYNEQFF	TGCAGCGTTGCTTTCCGACTAGCGGATTACAATGAGCAGTTCTTC
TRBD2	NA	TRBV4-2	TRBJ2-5	CASSQLSSGGSREAQYF	TGTGCCAGCAGCCAGTTATCTAGCGGAGGTTCAAGAGAGGCCCAGTACTTC
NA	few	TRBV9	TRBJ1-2	CASSVAGRENYGYTF	TGTGCCAGCAGCGTAGCAGGGAGGGAGAACTATGGCTACACCTTC
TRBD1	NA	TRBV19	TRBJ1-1	CASSIRRTGNTEAFF	TGTGCCAGTAGTATCCGGCGGACAGGTAACACTGAAGCTTTCTTT
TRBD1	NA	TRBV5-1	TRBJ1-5	CASSPGQGHQPQHF	TGCGCCAGCAGCCCCGGACAGGGGCATCAGCCCCAGCATTTT
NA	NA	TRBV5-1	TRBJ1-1	CASSLTPEEAFF	TGCGCCAGCAGCTTGACCCCAGAAGAAGCTTTCTTT
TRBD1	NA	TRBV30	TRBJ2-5	CAWDIRGQPSVETQYF	TGTGCCTGGGATATACGGGGACAGCCGTCGGTTGAGACCCAGTACTTC
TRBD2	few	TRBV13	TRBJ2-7	CASSQAGGRAREQYF	TGTGCCAGCAGCCAAGCAGGCGGGAGGGCGCGGGAGCAGTACTTC
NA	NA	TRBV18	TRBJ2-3	CASSPSLDTQYF	TGTGCCAGCTCACCATCCTTAGATACGCAGTATTTT
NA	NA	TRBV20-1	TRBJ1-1	CSAPVNTEAFF	TGCAGTGCCCCGGTAAACACTGAAGCTTTCTTT
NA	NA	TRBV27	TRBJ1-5	CASSKTGISNQPQHF	TGTGCCAGCAGTAAAACAGGGATTAGCAATCAGCCCCAGCATTTT
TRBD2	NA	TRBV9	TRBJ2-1	CASSDRTSGSSGEQFF	TGTGCCAGCAGCGATCGGACTAGCGGGAGTTCGGGTGAGCAGTTCTTC
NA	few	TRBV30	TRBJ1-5	CAWSVREYQPQHF	TGTGCCTGGAGTGTACGGGAGTATCAGCCCCAGCATTTT
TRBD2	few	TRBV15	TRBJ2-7	CATSSDGGTRRGMGQYF	TGTGCCACCAGCAGCGACGGAGGGACTAGACGGGGAATGGGGCAGTACTTC
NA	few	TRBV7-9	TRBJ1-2	CASSFDRSGYTF	TGTGCCAGCAGCTTCGACAGGTCGGGCTACACCTTC
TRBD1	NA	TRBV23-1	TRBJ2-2	CASSLRDRDENTGELFF	TGCGCCAGCAGTCTCCGGGACAGGGACGAGAACACCGGGGAGCTGTTTTTT
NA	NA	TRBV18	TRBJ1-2	CASSPDSYYGYTF	TGTGCCAGCTCACCGGACAGTTACTATGGCTACACCTTC
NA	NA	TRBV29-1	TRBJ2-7	CSVGALTDEQYF	TGCAGCGTTGGAGCCCTTACGGACGAGCAGTACTTC
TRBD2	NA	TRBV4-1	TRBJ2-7	CASSQAWVLAGDRYEQYF	TGCGCCAGCAGCCAAGCTTGGGTGTTAGCGGGAGATCGGTACGAGCAGTACTTC
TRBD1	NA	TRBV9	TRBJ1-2	CASSERGQGNYGYTF	TGTGCCAGCAGCGAGCGGGGACAGGGGAACTATGGCTACACCTTC
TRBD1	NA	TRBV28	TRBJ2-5	CASSLGQGSGTQYF	TGTGCCAGCAGTTTAGGACAGGGGAGTGGGACCCAGTACTTC
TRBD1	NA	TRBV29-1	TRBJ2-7	CSTSRDRGLEQYF	TGCAGCACCTCTCGGGACAGGGGGCTCGAGCAGTACTTC
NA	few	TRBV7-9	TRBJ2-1	CASSLWEVWNNEQFF	TGTGCCAGCAGCTTATGGGAGGTTTGGAACAATGAGCAGTTCTTC
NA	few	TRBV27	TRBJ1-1	CASSIRTANTEAFF	TGTGCCAGCAGTATTCGGACAGCGAACACTGAAGCTTTCTTT
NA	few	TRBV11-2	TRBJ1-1	CASSLEATEAFF	TGTGCCAGCAGCTTAGAAGCCACTGAAGCTTTCTTT
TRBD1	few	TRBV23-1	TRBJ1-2	CASSQSSPDRAYGYTF	TGCGCCAGCAGTCAATCGTCCCCTGACAGGGCCTATGGCTACACCTTC
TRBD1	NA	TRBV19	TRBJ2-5	CASSGTGVETQYF	TGTGCCAGTAGTGGGACAGGGGTAGAGACCCAGTACTTC
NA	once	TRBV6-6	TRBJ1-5	CASSDGLENQPQHF	TGTGCCAGCAGTGATGGACTGGAGAATCAGCCCCAGCATTTT
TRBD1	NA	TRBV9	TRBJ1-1	CASSSTGGNAEAFF	TGTGCCAGCAGCTCGACAGGGGGGAACGCTGAAGCTTTCTTT
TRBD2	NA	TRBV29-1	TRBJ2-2	CSVIRTGIFLAGGNTGELFF	TGCAGCGTTATCCGGACAGGGATTTTCCTAGCGGGGGGGAACACCGGGGAGCTGTTTTTT
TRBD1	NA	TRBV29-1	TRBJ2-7	CSGGAGGLYEQYF	TGCAGCGGCGGGGCAGGGGGCTTGTACGAGCAGTACTTC
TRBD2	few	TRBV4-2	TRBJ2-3	CASSQQGGFTDTQYF	TGTGCCAGCAGCCAGCAGGGAGGGTTCACAGATACGCAGTATTTT
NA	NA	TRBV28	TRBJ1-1	CASRYRVTTEAFF	TGTGCCAGCAGGTACAGGGTGACCACTGAAGCTTTCTTT
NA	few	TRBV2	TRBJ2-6	CASSDHSSLSGANVLTF	TGTGCCAGCAGTGATCACAGTTCGCTCTCTGGGGCCAACGTCCTGACTTTC
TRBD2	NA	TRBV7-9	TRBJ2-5	CASRGLAGGKETQYF	TGTGCCAGCAGAGGCCTAGCGGGAGGAAAAGAGACCCAGTACTTC
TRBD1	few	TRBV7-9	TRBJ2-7	CASSPRGQENSYEQYF	TGTGCCAGCAGCCCGAGGGGACAGGAGAACTCCTACGAGCAGTACTTC